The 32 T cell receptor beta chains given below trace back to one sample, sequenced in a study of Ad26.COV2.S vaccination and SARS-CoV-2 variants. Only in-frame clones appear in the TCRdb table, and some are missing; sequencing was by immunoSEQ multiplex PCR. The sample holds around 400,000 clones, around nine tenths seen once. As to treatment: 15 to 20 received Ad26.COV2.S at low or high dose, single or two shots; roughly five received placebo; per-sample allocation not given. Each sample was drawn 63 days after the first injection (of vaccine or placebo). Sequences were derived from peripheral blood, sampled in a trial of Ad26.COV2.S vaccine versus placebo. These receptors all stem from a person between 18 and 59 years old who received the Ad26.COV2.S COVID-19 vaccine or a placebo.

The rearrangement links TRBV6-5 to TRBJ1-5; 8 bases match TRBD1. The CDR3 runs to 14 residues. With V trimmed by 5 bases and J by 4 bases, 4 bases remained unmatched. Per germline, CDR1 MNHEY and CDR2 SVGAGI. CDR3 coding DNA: TGTGCCAGCAGTATACGGACAGGGAATCAGCCCCAGCATTTT. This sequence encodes CASSIRTGNQPQHF.

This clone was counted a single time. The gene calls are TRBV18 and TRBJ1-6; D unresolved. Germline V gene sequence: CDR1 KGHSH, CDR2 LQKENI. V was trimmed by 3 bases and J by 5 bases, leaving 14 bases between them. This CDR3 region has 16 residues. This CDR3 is CASSPLTAKNNSPLHF. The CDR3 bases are TGTGCCAGCTCACCTCTCACTGCCAAAAATAATTCACCCCTCCACTTT. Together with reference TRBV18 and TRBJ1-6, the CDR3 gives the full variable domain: NAGVMQNPRHLVRRRGQEARLRCSPMKGHSHVYWYRQLPEEGLKFMVYLQKENIIDESGMPKERFSAEFPKEGPSILRIQQVVRGDSAAYFCASSPLTAKNNSPLHFGNGTRLTVT.

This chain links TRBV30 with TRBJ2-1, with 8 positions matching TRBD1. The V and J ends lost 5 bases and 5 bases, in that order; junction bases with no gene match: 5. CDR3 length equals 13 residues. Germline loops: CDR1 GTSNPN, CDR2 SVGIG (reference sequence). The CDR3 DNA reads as TGTGCCTGGCTAGGGACAGGCAACAATGAGCAGTTCTTC. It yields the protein CAWLGTGNNEQFF.

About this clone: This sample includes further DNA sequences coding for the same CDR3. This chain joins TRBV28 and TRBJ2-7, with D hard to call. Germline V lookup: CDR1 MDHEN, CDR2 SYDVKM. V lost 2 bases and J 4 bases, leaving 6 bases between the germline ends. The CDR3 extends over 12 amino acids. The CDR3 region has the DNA TGTGCCAGCAGTTTAGGGCAATACGAGCAGTACTTC. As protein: CASSLGQYEQYF. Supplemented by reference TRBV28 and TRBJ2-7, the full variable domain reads DVKVTQSSRYLVKRTGEKVFLECVQDMDHENMFWYRQDPGLGLRLIYFSYDVKMKEKGDIPEGYSVSREKKERFSLILESASTNQTSMYLCASSLGQYEQYFGPGTRLTVT.

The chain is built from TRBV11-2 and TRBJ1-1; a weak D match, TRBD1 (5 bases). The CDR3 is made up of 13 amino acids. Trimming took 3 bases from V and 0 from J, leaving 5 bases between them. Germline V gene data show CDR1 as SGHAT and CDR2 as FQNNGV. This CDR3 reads CASSLGLNTEAFF. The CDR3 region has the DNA TGTGCCAGCAGCTTGGGGCTGAACACTGAAGCTTTCTTT.

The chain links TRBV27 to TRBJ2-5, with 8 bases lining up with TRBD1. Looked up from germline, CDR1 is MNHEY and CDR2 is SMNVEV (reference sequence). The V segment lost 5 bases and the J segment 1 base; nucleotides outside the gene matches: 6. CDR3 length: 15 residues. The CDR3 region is CASSRQGRGQETQYF. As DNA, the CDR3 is TGTGCCAGCAGTAGACAGGGGAGAGGCCAAGAGACCCAGTACTTC.

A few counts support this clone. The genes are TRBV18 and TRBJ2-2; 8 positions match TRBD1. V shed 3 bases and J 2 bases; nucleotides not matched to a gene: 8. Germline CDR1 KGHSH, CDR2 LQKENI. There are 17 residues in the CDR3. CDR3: CASSPIDRGRNTGELFF. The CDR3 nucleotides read TGTGCCAGCTCACCCATCGACAGGGGTAGAAACACCGGGGAGCTGTTTTTT.

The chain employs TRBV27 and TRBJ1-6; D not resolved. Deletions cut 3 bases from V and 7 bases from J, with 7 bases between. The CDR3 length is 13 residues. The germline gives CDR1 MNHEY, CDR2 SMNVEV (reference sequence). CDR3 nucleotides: TGTGCCAGCAGTTTCTCAGACAATTCACCCCTCCACTTT. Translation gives CASSFSDNSPLHF.

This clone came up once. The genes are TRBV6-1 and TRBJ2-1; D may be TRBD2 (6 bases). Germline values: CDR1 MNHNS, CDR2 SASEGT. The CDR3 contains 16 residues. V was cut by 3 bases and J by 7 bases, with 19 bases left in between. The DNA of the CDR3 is TGTGCCAGCAGTGATATTCGGAGGGCCAGCGGGAATGAGCAGTTCTTC. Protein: CASSDIRRASGNEQFF.

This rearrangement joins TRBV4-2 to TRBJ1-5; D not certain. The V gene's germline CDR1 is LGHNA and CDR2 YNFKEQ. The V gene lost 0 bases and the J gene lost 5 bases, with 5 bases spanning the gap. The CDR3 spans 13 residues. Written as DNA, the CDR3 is TGTGCCAGCAGCCAAGATCTGGATCAGCCCCAGCATTTT. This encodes CASSQDLDQPQHF.

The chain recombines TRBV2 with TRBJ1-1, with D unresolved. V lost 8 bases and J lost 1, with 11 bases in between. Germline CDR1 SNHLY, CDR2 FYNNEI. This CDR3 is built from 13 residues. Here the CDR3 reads CASFWRPNTEAFF. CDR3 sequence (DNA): TGTGCCAGCTTCTGGCGGCCGAACACTGAAGCTTTCTTT.

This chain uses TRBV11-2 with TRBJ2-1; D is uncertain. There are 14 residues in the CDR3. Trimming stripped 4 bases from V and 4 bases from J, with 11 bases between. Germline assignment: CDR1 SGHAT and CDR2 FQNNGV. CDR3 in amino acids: CASSWVMSYNEQFF. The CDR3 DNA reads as TGTGCCAGCAGCTGGGTTATGTCGTACAATGAGCAGTTCTTC.

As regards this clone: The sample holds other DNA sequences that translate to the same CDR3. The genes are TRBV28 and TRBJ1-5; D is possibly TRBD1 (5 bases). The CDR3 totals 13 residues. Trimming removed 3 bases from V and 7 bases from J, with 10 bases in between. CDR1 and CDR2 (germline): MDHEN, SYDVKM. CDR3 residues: CASSLLGAQPQHF. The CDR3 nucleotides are TGTGCCAGCAGTTTGCTAGGGGCGCAGCCCCAGCATTTT.

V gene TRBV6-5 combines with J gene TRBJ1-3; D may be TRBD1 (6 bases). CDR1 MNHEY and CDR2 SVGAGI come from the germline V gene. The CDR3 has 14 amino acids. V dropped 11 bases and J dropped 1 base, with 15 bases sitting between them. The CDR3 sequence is CAGRNTGSGNTIYF. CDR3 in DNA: TGTGCCGGTCGGAACACAGGGTCTGGAAACACCATATATTTT.

The CDR3 loop is CASETSGRYEQYF. Written as DNA, the CDR3 is TGTGCCAGCGAAACTAGCGGGCGGTACGAGCAGTACTTC. This sequence joins TRBV5-6 and TRBJ2-7; 9 positions agree with TRBD2. The germline gives CDR1 SGHDT, CDR2 YYEEEE. Unmatched junction bases numbered 6, after V lost 7 bases and J lost 4 bases. This CDR3 spans 13 amino acids.

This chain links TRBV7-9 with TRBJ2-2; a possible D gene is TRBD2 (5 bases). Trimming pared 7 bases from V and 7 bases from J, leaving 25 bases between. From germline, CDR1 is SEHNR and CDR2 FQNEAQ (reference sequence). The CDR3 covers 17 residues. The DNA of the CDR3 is TGTGCCAGCACCGACCTTGAGGGAGTCGGGCTGAGCGGGGAGCTGTTTTTT. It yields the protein CASTDLEGVGLSGELFF.

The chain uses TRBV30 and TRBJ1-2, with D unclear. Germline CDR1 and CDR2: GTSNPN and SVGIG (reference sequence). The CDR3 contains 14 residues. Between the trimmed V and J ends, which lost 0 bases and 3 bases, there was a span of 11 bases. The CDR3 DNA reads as TGTGCCTGGAGTGTAAATGTGGGGTACTATGGCTACACCTTC. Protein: CAWSVNVGYYGYTF.

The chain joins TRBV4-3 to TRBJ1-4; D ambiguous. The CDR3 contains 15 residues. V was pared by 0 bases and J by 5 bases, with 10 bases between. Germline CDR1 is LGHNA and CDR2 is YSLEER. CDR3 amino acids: CASSQDLARNEKLFF. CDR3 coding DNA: TGCGCCAGCAGCCAAGATCTGGCAAGAAATGAAAAACTGTTTTTT.

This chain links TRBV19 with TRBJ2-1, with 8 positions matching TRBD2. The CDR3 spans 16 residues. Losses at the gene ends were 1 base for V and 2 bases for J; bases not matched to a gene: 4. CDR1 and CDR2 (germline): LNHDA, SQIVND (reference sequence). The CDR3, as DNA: TGTGCCAGTAGTATAGGGGGTAGCGGGACCTACAATGAGCAGTTCTTC. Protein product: CASSIGGSGTYNEQFF.

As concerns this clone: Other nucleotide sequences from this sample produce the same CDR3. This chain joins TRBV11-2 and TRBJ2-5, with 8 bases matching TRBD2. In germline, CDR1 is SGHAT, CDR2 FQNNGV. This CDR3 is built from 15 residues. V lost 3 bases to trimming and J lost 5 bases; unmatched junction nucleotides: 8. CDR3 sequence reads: CASSLSSGGGETQYF. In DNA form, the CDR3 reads TGTGCCAGCAGCTTGAGCAGCGGGGGAGGGGAGACCCAGTACTTC. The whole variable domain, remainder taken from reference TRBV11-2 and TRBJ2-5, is EAGVAQSPRYKIIEKRQSVAFWCNPISGHATLYWYQQILGQGPKLLIQFQNNGVVDDSQLPKDRFSAERLKGVDSTLKIQPAKLEDSAVYLCASSLSSGGGETQYFGPGTRLLVL.

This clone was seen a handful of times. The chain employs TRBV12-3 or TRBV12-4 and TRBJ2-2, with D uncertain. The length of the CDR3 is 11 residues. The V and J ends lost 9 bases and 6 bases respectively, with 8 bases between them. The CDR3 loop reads CASGRPGELFF. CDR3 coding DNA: TGTGCCAGTGGGCGTCCCGGGGAGCTGTTTTTT.

CDR3: CASSFLDPPSYEQYF. The CDR3 DNA is TGTGCCAGCAGCTTCCTAGATCCACCTTCCTACGAGCAGTACTTC. The chain uses TRBV7-8 and TRBJ2-7; D remains unclear. Trimming cost V 3 bases and J 1 base, with 13 bases left between them. The CDR3 covers 15 residues. CDR1 and CDR2 (germline): SGHVS, FQNEAQ.

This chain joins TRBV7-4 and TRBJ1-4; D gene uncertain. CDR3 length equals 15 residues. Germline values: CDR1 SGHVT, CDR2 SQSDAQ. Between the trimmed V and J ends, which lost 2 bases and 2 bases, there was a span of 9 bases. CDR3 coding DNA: TGTGCCAGCAGCTTATTGGGCGGGACTAATGAAAAACTGTTTTTT. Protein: CASSLLGGTNEKLFF.

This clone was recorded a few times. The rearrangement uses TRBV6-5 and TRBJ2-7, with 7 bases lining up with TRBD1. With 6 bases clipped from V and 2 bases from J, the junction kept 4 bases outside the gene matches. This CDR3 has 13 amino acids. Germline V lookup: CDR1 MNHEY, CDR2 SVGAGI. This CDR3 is CASRRDRTYEQYF. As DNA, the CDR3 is TGTGCCAGCAGGAGGGACAGAACCTACGAGCAGTACTTC.

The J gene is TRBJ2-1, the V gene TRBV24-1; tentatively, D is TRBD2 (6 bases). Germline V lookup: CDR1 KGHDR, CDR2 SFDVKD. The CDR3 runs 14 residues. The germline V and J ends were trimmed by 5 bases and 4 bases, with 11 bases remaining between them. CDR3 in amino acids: CATSALAPYNEQFF. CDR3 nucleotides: TGTGCCACCAGTGCCCTAGCGCCGTACAATGAGCAGTTCTTC.

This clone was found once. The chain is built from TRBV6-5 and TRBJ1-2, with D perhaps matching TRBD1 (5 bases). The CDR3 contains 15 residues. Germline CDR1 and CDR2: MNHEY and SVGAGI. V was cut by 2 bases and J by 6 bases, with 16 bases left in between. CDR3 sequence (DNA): TGTGCCAGCAGTTACAATATCGAGGGGAGGGATGGCTACACCTTC. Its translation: CASSYNIEGRDGYTF.

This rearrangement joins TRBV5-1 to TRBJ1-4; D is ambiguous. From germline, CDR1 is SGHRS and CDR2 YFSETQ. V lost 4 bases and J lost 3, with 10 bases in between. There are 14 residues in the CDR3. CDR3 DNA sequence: TGCGCCAGCAGCCCCCGAGGGCCTAATGAAAAACTGTTTTTT. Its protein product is CASSPRGPNEKLFF. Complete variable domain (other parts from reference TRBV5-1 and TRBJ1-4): KAGVTQTPRYLIKTRGQQVTLSCSPISGHRSVSWYQQTPGQGLQFLFEYFSETQRNKGNFPGRFSGRQFSNSRSEMNVSTLELGDSALYLCASSPRGPNEKLFFGSGTQLSVL.

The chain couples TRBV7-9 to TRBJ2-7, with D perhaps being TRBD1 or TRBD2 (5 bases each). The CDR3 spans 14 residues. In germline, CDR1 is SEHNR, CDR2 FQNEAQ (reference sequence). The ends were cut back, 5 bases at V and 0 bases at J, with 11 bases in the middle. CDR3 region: CASSLGTFSYEQYF. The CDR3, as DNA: TGTGCCAGCAGCCTTGGGACCTTCTCCTACGAGCAGTACTTC. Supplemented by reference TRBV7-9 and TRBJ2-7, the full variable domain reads DTGVSQNPRHKITKRGQNVTFRCDPISEHNRLYWYRQTLGQGPEFLTYFQNEAQLEKSRLLSDRFSAERPKGSFSTLEIQRTEQGDSAMYLCASSLGTFSYEQYFGPGTRLTVT.

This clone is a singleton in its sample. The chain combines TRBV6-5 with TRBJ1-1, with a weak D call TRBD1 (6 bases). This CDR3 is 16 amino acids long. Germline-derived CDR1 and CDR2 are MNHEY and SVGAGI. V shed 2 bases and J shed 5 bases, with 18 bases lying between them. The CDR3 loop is CASSYIPGGRGTEAFF. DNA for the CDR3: TGTGCCAGCAGTTACATTCCCGGGGGCCGGGGGACTGAAGCTTTCTTT.

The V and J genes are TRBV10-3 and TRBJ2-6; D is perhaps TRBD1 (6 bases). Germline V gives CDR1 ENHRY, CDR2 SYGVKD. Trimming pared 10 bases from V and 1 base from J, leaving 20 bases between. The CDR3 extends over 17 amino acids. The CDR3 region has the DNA TGTGCCACCGGGACACCGAAATGGGGTTCTGGGGCCAACGTCCTGACTTTC. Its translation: CATGTPKWGSGANVLTF.

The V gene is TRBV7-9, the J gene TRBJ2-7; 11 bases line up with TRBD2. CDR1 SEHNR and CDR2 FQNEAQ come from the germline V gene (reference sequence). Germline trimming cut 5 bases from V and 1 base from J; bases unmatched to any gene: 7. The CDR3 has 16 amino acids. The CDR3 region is CASSITSGRGSYEQYF. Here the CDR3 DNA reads TGTGCCAGCAGCATCACTAGCGGGAGAGGGTCCTACGAGCAGTACTTC.

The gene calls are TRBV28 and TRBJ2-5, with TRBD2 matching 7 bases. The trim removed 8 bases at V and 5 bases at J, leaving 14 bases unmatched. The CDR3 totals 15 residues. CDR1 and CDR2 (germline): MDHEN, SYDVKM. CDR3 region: CASHPGTTTKETQYF. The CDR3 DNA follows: TGTGCCAGCCATCCCGGGACTACCACCAAGGAGACCCAGTACTTC.